Included here is one T cell receptor (beta chain) sequence, with context. Its antigen is still unknown. Trimming took 6 bases from V and 2 from J; bases not matched to a gene: 7. This CDR3 has 14 amino acids. In germline, CDR1 is SGHNT, CDR2 YYREEE (reference sequence). The table came from immunoSEQ multiplex PCR; TCRdb's copy has only in-frame clones and leaves some out. Among 35,000 to 45,000 clones listed, roughly 88% were seen once. Time point described: pretreatment peripheral blood. This specimen comes from a study of PD-L1 blockade in urothelial cancer. About the research overall: Male sex and bladder-origin urothelial cancer were recorded for twenty-five of 29 patients. Whole-study findings and limits: Patients with durable benefit had greater blood expansion of tumor-associated TCR clones 3 weeks into treatment.

The V call is TRBV5-4, the J call TRBJ2-7; 8 bases are a match to TRBD1. This sequence originates from a donor at least 40 years old with urothelial cancer. This material consisted of PBMCs, taken around atezolizumab (anti-PD-L1) treatment. This chain's CDR3 is CASNDRGDTYEQYF. The CDR3 nucleotides are TGTGCCAGCAACGACAGGGGAGACACCTACGAGCAGTACTTC. Supplemented by reference TRBV5-4 and TRBJ2-7, the full variable domain reads ETGVTQSPTHLIKTRGQQVTLRCSSQSGHNTVSWYQQALGQGPQFIFQYYREEENGRGNFPPRFSGLQFPNYSSELNVNALELDDSALYLCASNDRGDTYEQYFGPGTRLTVT.